The 5 T cell receptor beta chains reported below all come from one sample, sequenced in a study of blood T cell repertoires in COVID-19. Using immunoSEQ multiplex PCR, the repertoire was profiled, and TCRdb retains in-frame clones only, with some absent. Of a few hundred thousand clones listed, 70% to 90% are singletons. The material sequenced was PBMCs or T cells enriched from blood (not recorded which). These receptors came from a middle-aged woman with acute COVID-19.

This chain joins TRBV27 and TRBJ2-1, with 11 bases fitting TRBD2. The ends lost 5 bases at V and 2 bases at J; junction bases unmatched: 5. This CDR3 has 16 residues. Germline V gene data show CDR1 as MNHEY and CDR2 as SMNVEV (reference sequence). CDR3 DNA sequence: TGTGCCAGCAGTCCCCTACTAGCGGGAGCCTACAATGAGCAGTTCTTC. Protein product: CASSPLLAGAYNEQFF.

The V call is TRBV19, the J call TRBJ2-7; 8 positions match TRBD1. The CDR3 is 14 residues long. V shed 4 bases, J shed 2 bases, and the junction held 4 bases outside the gene matches. The V gene's germline CDR1 is LNHDA and CDR2 SQIVND (reference sequence). The CDR3 region has the DNA TGTGCCAGTAGTACAGGGGGCTTCGCCTACGAGCAGTACTTC. Amino acid sequence: CASSTGGFAYEQYF.

With respect to this clone: The identical CDR3 is also encoded by other nucleotide sequences in the sample. V and J are TRBV24-1 and TRBJ2-1, with 8 bases fitting TRBD2. CDR1 KGHDR and CDR2 SFDVKD come from the germline V gene. V lost 0 bases, J lost 1 base, and 1 base stayed unmatched. This CDR3 comprises 16 residues. CDR3 protein: CATSDLSGGSYNEQFF. Written as DNA, the CDR3 is TGTGCCACCAGTGATTTGTCGGGAGGGTCCTACAATGAGCAGTTCTTC.

In DNA form, the CDR3 reads TGTGCCAGCAGCTGGCTAGCGGGAGGGTTTGACACCGGGGAGCTGTTTTTT. Protein sequence: CASSWLAGGFDTGELFF. The V and J genes are TRBV5-5 and TRBJ2-2; TRBD2 matches at 12 bases. With 3 bases clipped from V and 3 bases from J, the junction kept 6 bases outside the gene matches. The CDR3 consists of 17 residues. Per the germline V gene, CDR1 is SGHKS and CDR2 is YYEKEE (reference sequence).

V and J are TRBV5-1 and TRBJ1-1; D is unclear. V was clipped by 0 bases and J by 0 bases, with 3 bases between them. This CDR3 region has 13 residues. Germline V gene sequence: CDR1 SGHRS, CDR2 YFSETQ. The DNA of the CDR3 is TGCGCCAGCAGCTTGGTAGTGAACACTGAAGCTTTCTTT. The encoded protein is CASSLVVNTEAFF. The entire variable domain, with the rest obtained from reference TRBV5-1 and TRBJ1-1, is as follows: KAGVTQTPRYLIKTRGQQVTLSCSPISGHRSVSWYQQTPGQGLQFLFEYFSETQRNKGNFPGRFSGRQFSNSRSEMNVSTLELGDSALYLCASSLVVNTEAFFGQGTRLTVV.